This TCR beta chain was retrieved from a study of cytomegalovirus exposure and HLA in healthy donors. Study-level points and caveats: Earlier analysis found most TCR beta V segments productive about 87% or about 30% of the time. In vitro assays verified that three CMV-associated chains recognized CMV antigens specifically. TCR beta chains numbering under 200 were designated cytomegalovirus-associated. Evidence from a later analysis indicated that most CMV-associated TCR beta chains looked HLA-restricted.

The CDR3 consists of 17 residues. Germline-derived CDR1 and CDR2 are SGHAT and FQNNGV. Points on this clone: Its cognate antigen is unknown. A junction boundary mismatches the germline segment, possibly from a read error.

Researchers ran the PCR with 60 Vbeta and 13 Jbeta primers. Sequencing was performed with immunoSEQ multiplex PCR; in TCRdb, only in-frame clones are kept and a portion is missing. This sample contains around 65,000 clones. This TCR came from a boy between 10 and 17 years old in good health and CMV-seronegative. The sample taken for sequencing was PBMCs. This rearrangement joins TRBV11-2 to TRBJ2-7; 12 bases line up with TRBD1. For the CDR3, the DNA is TGTGCCAGCACCCTGGGGACAGGGGGCGGAAGGGCCTATGAGCAGTACTTC. This sequence encodes CASTLGTGGGRAYEQYF.